This T cell receptor (beta chain) was profiled in a study of PD-1 blockade in classical Hodgkin lymphoma. Method: immunoSEQ multiplex PCR; TCRdb's copy keeps in-frame clones and lacks some. The sample comprises tens of thousands of clones, 66% of which are singletons, and about 3.1% rests with the top ten. Time point given: cycle 4 day 1 (C4D1), after more than five weeks of nivolumab. Every patient had relapsed following autologous stem cell transplantation, and cohorts differed in brentuximab vedotin exposure. The receptor was isolated from a human donor with classical Hodgkin lymphoma. The sequences come from peripheral blood mononuclear cells (PBMCs), collected before the fourth cycle of nivolumab.

CDR3 residues: CASSLVENYGYTF. CDR3 DNA sequence: TGTGCCAGCAGCTTGGTGGAGAACTATGGCTACACCTTC. The chain links TRBV5-6 to TRBJ1-2; no firm D call. The germline V and J ends were trimmed by 0 bases and 2 bases, with 5 bases remaining between them. In germline, CDR1 is SGHDT, CDR2 YYEEEE. The CDR3 sequence is 13 residues long.